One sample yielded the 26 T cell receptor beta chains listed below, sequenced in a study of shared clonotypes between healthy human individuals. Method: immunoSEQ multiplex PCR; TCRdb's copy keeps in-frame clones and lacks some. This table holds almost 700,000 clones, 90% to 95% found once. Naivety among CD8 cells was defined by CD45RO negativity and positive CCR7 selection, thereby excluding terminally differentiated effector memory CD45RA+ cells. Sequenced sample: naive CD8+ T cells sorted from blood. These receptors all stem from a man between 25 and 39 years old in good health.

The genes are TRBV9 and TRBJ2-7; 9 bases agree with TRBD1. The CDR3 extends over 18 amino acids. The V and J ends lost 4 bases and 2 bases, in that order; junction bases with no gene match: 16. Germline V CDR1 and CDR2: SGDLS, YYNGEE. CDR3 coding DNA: TGTGCCAGCAGCCCTAGTCCCGGGACAGGGCTTGGGGCCTACGAGCAGTACTTC. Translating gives CASSPSPGTGLGAYEQYF.

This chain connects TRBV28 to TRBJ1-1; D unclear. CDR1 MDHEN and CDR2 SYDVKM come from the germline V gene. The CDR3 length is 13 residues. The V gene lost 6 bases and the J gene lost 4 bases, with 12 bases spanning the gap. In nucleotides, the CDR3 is TGTGCCAGCAGCCCCCGGAAACCCACTGAAGCTTTCTTT. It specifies CASSPRKPTEAFF.

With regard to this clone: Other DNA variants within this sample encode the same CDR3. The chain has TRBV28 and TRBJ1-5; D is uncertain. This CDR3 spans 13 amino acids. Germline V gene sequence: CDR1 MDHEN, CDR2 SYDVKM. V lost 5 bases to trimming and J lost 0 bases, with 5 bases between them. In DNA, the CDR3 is TGTGCCAGCAGTGTCGATAGCAATCAGCCCCAGCATTTT. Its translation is CASSVDSNQPQHF.

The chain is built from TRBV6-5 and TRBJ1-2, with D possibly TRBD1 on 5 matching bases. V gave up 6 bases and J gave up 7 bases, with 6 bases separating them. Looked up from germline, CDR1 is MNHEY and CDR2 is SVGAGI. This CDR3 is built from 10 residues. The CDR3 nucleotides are TGTGCCAGCAGCAGGGCTGGCTACACCTTC. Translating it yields CASSRAGYTF.

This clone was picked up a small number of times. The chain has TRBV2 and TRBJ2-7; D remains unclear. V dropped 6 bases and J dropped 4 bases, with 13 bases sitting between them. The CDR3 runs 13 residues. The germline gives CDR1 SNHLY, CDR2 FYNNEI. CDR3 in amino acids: CASRGYLGYEQYF. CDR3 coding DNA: TGTGCCAGCAGGGGCTACCTCGGGTACGAGCAGTACTTC.

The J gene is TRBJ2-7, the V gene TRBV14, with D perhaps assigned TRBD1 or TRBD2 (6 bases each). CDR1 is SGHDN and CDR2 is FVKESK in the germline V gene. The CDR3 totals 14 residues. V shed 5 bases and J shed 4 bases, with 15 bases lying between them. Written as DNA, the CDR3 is TGTGCCAGCAGCGCCCCGGGGGCCAAATACGAGCAGTACTTC. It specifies CASSAPGAKYEQYF.

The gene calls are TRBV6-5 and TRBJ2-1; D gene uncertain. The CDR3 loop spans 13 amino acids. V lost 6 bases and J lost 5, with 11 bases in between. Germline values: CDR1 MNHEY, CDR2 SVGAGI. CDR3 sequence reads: CASSPEPHNEQFF. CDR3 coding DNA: TGTGCCAGCAGCCCAGAACCACACAATGAGCAGTTCTTC.

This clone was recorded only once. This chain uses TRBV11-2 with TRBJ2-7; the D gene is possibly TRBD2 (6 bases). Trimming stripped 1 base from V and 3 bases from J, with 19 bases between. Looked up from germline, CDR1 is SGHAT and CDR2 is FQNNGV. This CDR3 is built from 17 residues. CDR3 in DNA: TGTGCCAGCAGCTTAGGAGTGGGGGGAGCGTCGGACTACGAGCAGTACTTC. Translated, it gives CASSLGVGGASDYEQYF.

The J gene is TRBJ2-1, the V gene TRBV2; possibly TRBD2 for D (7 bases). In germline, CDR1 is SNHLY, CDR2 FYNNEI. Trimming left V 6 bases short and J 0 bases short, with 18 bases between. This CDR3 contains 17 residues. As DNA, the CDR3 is TGTGCCAGCAGGGGGGGGCTAGCGGAGAGCTCCTACAATGAGCAGTTCTTC. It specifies CASRGGLAESSYNEQFF.

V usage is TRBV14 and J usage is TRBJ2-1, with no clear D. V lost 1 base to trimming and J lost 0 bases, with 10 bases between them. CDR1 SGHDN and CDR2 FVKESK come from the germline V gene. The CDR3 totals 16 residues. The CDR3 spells CASSQVMGSSYNEQFF. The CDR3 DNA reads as TGTGCCAGCAGCCAAGTTATGGGAAGCTCCTACAATGAGCAGTTCTTC.

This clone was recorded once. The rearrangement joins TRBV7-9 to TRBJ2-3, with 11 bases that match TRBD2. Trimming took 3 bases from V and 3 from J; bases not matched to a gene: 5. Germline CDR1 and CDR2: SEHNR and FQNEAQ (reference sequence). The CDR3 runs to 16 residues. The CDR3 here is CASSFLPSGRTDTQYF. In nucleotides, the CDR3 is TGTGCCAGCAGCTTCTTGCCTAGCGGGAGGACAGATACGCAGTATTTT.

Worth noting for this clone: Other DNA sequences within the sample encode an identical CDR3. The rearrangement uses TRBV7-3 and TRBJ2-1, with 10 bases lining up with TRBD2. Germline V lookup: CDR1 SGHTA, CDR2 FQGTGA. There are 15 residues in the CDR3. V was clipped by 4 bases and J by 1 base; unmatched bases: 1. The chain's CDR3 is CASSSAGGSYNEQFF. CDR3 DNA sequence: TGTGCCAGCAGCTCAGCGGGAGGGTCCTACAATGAGCAGTTCTTC.

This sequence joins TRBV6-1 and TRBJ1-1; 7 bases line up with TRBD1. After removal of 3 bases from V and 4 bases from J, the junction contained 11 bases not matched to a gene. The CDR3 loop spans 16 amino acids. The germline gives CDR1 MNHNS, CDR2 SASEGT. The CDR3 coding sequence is TGTGCCAGCAGTGACCTGACAGGGAGGGGCATCACTGAAGCTTTCTTT. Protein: CASSDLTGRGITEAFF.

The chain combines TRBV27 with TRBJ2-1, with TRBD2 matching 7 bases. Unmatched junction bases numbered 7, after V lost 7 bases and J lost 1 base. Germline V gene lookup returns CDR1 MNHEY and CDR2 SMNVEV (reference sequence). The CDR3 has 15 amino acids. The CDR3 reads CASKGSGDSYNEQFF. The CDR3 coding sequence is TGTGCCAGCAAGGGGAGCGGGGATTCCTACAATGAGCAGTTCTTC.

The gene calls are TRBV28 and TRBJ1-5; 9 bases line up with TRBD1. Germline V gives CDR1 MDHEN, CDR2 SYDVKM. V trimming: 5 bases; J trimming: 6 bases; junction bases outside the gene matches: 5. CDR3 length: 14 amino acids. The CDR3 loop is CASSADRGGQPQHF. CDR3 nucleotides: TGTGCCAGCAGTGCGGACAGGGGCGGTCAGCCCCAGCATTTT.

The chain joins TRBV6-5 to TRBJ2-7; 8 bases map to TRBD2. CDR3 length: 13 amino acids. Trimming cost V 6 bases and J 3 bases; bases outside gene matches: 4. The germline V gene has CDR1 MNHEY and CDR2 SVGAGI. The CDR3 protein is CASSPGGGYEQYF. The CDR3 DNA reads TGTGCCAGCAGCCCGGGAGGGGGCTACGAGCAGTACTTC.

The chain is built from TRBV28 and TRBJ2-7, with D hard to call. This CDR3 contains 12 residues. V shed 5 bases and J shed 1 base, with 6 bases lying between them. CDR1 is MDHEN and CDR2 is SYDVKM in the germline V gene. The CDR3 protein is CASSLYSYEQYF. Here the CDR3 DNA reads TGTGCCAGCAGTCTTTATTCCTACGAGCAGTACTTC.

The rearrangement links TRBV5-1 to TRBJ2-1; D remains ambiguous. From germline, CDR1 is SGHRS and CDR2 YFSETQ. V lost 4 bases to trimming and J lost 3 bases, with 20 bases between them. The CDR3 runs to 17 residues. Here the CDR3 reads CASSLGDGVPLYNEQFF. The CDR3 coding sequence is TGCGCCAGCAGCCTAGGTGATGGTGTCCCCCTCTACAATGAGCAGTTCTTC.

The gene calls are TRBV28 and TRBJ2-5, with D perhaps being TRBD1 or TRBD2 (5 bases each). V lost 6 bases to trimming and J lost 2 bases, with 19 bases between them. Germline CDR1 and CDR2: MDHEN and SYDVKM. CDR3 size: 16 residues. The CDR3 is CASRHLLPGLQETQYF. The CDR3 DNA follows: TGTGCCAGCAGGCACTTACTTCCGGGGCTTCAAGAGACCCAGTACTTC. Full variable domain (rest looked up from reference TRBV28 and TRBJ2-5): DVKVTQSSRYLVKRTGEKVFLECVQDMDHENMFWYRQDPGLGLRLIYFSYDVKMKEKGDIPEGYSVSREKKERFSLILESASTNQTSMYLCASRHLLPGLQETQYFGPGTRLLVL.

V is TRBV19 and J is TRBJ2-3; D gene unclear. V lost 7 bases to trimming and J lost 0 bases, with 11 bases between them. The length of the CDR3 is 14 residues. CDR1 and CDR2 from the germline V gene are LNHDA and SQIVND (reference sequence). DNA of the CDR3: TGTGCCAGTAAACCGGCGGAGAGCACAGATACGCAGTATTTT. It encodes CASKPAESTDTQYF.

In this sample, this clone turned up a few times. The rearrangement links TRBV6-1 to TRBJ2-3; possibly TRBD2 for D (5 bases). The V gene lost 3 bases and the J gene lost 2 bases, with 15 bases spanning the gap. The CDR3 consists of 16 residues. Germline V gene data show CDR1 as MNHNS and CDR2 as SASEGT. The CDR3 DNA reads TGTGCCAGCAGTGACAGGAATAGCGAGGACACAGATACGCAGTATTTT. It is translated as CASSDRNSEDTDTQYF.

Written as DNA, the CDR3 is TGTGCCAGCAGTTTCCGGGGGGGGCACACTGAAGCTTTCTTT. This gives the protein CASSFRGGHTEAFF. The J gene is TRBJ1-1, the V gene TRBV28; tentative D call: TRBD1 (6 bases). CDR1 is MDHEN and CDR2 is SYDVKM in the germline V gene. This CDR3 is built from 14 residues. V gave up 3 bases and J gave up 3 bases, with 11 bases separating them.

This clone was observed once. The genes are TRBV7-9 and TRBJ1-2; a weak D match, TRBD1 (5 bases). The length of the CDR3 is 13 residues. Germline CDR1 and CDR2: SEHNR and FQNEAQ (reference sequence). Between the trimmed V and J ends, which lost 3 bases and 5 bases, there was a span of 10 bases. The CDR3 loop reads CASSFDSQYGYTF. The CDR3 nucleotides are TGTGCCAGCAGCTTCGACAGCCAATATGGCTACACCTTC.

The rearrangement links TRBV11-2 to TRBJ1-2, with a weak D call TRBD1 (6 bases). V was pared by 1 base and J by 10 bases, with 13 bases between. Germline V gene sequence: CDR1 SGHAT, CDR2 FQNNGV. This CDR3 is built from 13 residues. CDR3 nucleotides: TGTGCCAGCAGCTTAGCTCCGGACAGAGCCTACACCTTC. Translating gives CASSLAPDRAYTF. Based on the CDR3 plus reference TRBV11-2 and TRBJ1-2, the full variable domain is EAGVAQSPRYKIIEKRQSVAFWCNPISGHATLYWYQQILGQGPKLLIQFQNNGVVDDSQLPKDRFSAERLKGVDSTLKIQPAKLEDSAVYLCASSLAPDRAYTFGSGTRLTVV.

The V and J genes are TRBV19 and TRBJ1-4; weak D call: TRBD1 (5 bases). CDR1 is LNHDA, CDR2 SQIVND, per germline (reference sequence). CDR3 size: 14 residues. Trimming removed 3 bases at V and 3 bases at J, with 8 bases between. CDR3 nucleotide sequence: TGTGCCAGTAGTATCGGGGACTCTAATGAAAAACTGTTTTTT. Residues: CASSIGDSNEKLFF.

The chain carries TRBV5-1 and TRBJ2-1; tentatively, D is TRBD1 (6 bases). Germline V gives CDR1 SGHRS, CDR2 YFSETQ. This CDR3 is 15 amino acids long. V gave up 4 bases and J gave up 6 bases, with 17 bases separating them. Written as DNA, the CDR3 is TGCGCCAGCAGCCAATATCCAAGGGGGTCCAATGAGCAGTTCTTC. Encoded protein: CASSQYPRGSNEQFF. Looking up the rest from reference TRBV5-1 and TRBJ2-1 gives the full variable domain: KAGVTQTPRYLIKTRGQQVTLSCSPISGHRSVSWYQQTPGQGLQFLFEYFSETQRNKGNFPGRFSGRQFSNSRSEMNVSTLELGDSALYLCASSQYPRGSNEQFFGPGTRLTVL.